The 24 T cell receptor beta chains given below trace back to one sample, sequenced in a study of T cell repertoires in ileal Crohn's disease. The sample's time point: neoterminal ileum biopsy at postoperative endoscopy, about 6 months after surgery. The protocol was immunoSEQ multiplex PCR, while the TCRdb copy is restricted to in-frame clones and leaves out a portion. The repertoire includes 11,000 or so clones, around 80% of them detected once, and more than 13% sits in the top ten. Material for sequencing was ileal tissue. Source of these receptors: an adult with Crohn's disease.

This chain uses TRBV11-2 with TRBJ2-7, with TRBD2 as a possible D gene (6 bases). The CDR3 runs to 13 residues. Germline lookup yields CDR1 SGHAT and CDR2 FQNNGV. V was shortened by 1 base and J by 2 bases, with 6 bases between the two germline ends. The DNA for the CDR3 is TGTGCCAGCAGCTTAGCGGGAGCCTACGAGCAGTACTTC. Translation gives CASSLAGAYEQYF.

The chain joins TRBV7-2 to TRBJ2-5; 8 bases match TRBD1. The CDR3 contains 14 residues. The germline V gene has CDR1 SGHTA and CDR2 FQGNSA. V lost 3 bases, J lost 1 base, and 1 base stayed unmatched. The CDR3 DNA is TGTGCCAGCAGCTTGGGGACAGGCCAAGAGACCCAGTACTTC. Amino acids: CASSLGTGQETQYF.

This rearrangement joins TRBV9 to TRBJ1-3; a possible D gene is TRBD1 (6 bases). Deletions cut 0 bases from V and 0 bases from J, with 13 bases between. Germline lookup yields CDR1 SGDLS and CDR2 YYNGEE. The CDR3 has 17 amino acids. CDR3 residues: CASSVGGQVSSGNTIYF. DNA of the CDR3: TGTGCCAGCAGCGTAGGGGGGCAGGTGAGCTCTGGAAACACCATATATTTT.

Written as DNA, the CDR3 is TGTGCCAGCAGCTTGAATACGAGGGCGCAGTTCTTC. Translated: CASSLNTRAQFF. The chain joins TRBV5-6 to TRBJ2-1, with D maybe TRBD2 (5 bases). The CDR3 has 12 residues. Trimming removed 1 base at V and 12 bases at J, with 11 bases between. Germline V CDR1 and CDR2: SGHDT, YYEEEE.

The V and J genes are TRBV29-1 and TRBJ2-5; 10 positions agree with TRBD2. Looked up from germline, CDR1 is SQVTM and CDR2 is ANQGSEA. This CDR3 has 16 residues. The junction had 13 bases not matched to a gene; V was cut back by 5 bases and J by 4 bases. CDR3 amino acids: CSVREASGSWGETQYF. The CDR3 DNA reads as TGCAGCGTTCGGGAGGCTAGCGGGAGTTGGGGAGAGACCCAGTACTTC.

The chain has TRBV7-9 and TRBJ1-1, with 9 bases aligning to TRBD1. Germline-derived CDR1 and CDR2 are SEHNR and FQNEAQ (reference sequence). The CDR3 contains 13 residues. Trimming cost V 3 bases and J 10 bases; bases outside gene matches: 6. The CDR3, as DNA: TGTGCCAGCAGCTTTTGGGGACAGGGTCCAGCTTTCTTT. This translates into CASSFWGQGPAFF.

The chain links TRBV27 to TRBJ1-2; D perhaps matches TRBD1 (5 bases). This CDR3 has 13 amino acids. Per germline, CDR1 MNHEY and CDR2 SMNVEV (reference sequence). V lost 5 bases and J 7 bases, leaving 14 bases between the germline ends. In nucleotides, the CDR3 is TGTGCCAGCAGTGGTACAGGTATCTCTGGCTACACCTTC. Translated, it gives CASSGTGISGYTF.

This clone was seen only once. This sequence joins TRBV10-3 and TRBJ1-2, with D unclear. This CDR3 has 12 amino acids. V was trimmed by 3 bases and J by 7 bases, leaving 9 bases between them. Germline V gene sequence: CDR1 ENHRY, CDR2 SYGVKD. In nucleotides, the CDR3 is TGTGCCATCAGTGACCCGAGGGCTGGCTACACCTTC. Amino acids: CAISDPRAGYTF.

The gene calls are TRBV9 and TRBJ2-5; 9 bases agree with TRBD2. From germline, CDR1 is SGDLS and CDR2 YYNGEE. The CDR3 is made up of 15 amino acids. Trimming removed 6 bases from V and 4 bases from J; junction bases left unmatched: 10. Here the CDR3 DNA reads TGTGCCAGCATCATAAGGGCGGGAGGGGTAGAGACCCAGTACTTC. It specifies CASIIRAGGVETQYF.

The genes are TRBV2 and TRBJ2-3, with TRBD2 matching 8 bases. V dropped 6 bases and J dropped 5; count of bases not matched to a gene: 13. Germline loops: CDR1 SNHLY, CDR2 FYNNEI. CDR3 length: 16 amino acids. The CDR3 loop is CASSQWSGRGKDTQYF. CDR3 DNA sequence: TGTGCCAGCAGCCAGTGGAGCGGGAGAGGGAAAGATACGCAGTATTTT.

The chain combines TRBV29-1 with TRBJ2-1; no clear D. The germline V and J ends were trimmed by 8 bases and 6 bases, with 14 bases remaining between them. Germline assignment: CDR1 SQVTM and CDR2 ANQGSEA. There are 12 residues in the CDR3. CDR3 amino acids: CSCSRHSNEQFF. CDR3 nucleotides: TGCAGCTGTTCACGACACTCCAATGAGCAGTTCTTC.

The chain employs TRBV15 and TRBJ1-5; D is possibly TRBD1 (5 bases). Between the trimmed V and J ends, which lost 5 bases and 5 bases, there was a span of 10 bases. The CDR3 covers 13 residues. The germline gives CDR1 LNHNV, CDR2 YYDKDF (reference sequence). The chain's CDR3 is CATSGQGYQPQHF. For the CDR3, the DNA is TGTGCCACCAGCGGTCAGGGATATCAGCCCCAGCATTTT.

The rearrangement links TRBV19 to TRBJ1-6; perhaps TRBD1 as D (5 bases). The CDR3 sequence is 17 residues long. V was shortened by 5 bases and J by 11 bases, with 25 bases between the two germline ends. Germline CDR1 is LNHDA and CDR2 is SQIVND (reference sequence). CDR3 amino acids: CASSDSYGTLIEAPLHF. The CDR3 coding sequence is TGTGCCAGTAGTGACTCATACGGGACTCTCATAGAGGCACCCCTCCACTTT.

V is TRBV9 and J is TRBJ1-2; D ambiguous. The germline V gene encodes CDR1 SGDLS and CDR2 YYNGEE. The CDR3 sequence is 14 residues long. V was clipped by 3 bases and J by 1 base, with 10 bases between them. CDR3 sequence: CASSADTRNYGYTF. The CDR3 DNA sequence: TGTGCCAGCAGCGCCGACACCCGTAACTATGGCTACACCTTC.

The CDR3 DNA sequence: TGTGCCAGCAGTTCCCGGGACAGGATATACAATGAGCAGTTCTTC. Encoded protein: CASSSRDRIYNEQFF. The chain recombines TRBV6-6 with TRBJ2-1, with 8 bases fitting TRBD1. The CDR3 extends over 15 amino acids. V shed 4 bases and J 4 bases; nucleotides not matched to a gene: 6. Germline assignment: CDR1 MNHNY and CDR2 SVGAGI (reference sequence).

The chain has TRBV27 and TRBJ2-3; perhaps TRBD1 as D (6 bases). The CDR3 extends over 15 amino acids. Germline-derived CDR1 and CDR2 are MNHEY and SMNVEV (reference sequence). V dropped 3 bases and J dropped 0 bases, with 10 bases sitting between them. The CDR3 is CASSFPQGSTDTQYF. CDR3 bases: TGTGCCAGCAGTTTCCCCCAGGGGAGCACAGATACGCAGTATTTT.

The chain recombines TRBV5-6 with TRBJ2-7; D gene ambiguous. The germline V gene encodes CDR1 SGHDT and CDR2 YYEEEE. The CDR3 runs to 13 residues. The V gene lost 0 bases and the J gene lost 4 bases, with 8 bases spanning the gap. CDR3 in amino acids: CASSLETPYEQYF. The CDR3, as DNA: TGTGCCAGCAGCTTGGAGACACCTTACGAGCAGTACTTC.

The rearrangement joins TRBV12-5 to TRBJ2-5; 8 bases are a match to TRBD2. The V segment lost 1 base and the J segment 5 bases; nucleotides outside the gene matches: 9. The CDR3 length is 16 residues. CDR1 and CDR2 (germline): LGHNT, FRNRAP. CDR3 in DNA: TGTGCTAGTGGTTTGGGGACTAGCACGCGTGGCGAGACCCAGTACTTC. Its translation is CASGLGTSTRGETQYF.

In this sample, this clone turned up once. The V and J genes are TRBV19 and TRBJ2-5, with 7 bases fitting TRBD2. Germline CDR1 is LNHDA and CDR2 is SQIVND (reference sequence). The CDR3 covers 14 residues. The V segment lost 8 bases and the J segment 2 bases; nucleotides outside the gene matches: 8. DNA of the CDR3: TGTGCCAGTTGTCGGGGGGAGTTGCAAGAGACCCAGTACTTC. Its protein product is CASCRGELQETQYF. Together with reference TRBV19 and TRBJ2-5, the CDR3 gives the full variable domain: DGGITQSPKYLFRKEGQNVTLSCEQNLNHDAMYWYRQDPGQGLRLIYYSQIVNDFQKGDIAEGYSVSREKKESFPLTVTSAQKNPTAFYLCASCRGELQETQYFGPGTRLLVL.

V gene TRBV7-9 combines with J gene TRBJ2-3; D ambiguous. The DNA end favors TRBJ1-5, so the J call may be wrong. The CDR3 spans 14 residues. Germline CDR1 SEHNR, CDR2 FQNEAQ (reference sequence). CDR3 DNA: TGTGCCAGCAGCTTAGGACTAAGCACAGATACGCAGCATTTT. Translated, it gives CASSLGLSTDTQHF.

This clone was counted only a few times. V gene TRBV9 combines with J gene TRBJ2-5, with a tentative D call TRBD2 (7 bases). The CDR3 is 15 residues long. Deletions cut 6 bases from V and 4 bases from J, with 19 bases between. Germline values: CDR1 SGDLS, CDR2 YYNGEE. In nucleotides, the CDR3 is TGTGCCAGCAACCTGGGGGCGGGAGTGGGAGAGACCCAGTACTTC. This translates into CASNLGAGVGETQYF.

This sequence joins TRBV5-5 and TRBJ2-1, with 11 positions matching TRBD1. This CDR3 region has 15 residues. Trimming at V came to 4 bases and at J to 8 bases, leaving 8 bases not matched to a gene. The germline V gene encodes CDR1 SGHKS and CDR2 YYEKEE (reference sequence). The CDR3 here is CASSVGQGAGDEQFF. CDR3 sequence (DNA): TGTGCCAGCAGCGTAGGACAGGGGGCTGGGGATGAGCAGTTCTTC.

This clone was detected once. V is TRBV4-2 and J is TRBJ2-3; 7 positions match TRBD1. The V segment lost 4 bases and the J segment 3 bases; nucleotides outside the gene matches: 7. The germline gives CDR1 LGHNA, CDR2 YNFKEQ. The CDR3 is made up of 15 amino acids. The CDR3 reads CASSRTGDPTDTQYF. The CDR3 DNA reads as TGTGCCAGCAGCCGTACAGGGGATCCAACAGATACGCAGTATTTT.

For the CDR3, the DNA is TGCAGCGCCCGCCCCCAGGGTGACACTGAAGCTTTCTTT. The encoded protein is CSARPQGDTEAFF. The chain has TRBV29-1 and TRBJ1-1; perhaps TRBD1 as D (5 bases). The CDR3 has 13 residues. Trimming cost V 7 bases and J 3 bases, with 15 bases left between them. Germline V gene data show CDR1 as SQVTM and CDR2 as ANQGSEA.